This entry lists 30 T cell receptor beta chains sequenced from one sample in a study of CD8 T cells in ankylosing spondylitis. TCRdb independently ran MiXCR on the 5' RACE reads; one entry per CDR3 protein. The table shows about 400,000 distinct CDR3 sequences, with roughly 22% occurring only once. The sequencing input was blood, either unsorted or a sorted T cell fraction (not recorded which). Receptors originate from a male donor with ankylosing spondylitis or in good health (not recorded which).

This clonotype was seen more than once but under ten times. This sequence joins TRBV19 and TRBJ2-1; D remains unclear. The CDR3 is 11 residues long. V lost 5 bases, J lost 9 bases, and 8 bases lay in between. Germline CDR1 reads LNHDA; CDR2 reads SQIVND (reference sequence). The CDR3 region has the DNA TGTGCCAGTAGTGAGAGGCGTGAGCAGTTCTTC. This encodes CASSERREQFF.

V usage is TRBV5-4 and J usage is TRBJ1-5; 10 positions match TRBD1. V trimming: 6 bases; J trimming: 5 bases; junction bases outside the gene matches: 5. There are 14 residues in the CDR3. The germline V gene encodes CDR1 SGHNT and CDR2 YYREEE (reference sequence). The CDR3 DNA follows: TGTGCCAGCACAGACAGGGGGCTGTATCAGCCCCAGCATTTT. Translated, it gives CASTDRGLYQPQHF.

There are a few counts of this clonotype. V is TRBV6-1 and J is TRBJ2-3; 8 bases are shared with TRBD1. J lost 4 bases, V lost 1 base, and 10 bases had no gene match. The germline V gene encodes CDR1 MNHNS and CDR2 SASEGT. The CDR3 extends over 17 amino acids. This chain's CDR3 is CASSEDRGQGLADTQYF. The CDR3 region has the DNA TGTGCCAGCAGTGAAGATCGCGGACAGGGATTGGCAGATACGCAGTATTTT.

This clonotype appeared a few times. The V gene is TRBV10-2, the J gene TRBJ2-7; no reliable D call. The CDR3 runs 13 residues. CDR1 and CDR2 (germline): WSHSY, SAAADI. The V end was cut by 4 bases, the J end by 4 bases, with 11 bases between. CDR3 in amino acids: CASSGNIAYEQYF. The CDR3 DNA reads TGCGCCAGCAGTGGAAACATCGCGTACGAGCAGTACTTC.

This CDR3 reads CASEEGNTGELFF. CDR3 in DNA: TGTGCCAGCGAGGAGGGAAACACCGGGGAGCTGTTTTTT. This chain joins TRBV12-3 or TRBV12-4 and TRBJ2-2, with D tentatively TRBD2 (6 bases). This CDR3 spans 13 amino acids. V lost 8 bases to trimming and J lost 2 bases, with 9 bases between them.

For the CDR3, the DNA is TGTGCCAGCAGCCGGGACACAGATACGCAGTATTTT. This encodes CASSRDTDTQYF. The chain has TRBV28 and TRBJ2-3; weak D call: TRBD2 (5 bases). V lost 6 bases and J lost 2, with 6 bases in between. The CDR3 is made up of 12 amino acids. From germline, CDR1 is MDHEN and CDR2 SYDVKM.

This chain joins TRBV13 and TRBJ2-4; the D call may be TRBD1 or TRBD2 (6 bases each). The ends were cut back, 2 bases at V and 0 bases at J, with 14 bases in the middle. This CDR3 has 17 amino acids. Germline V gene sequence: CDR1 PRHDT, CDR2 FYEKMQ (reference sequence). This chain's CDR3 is CASSLFGGYLAKNIQYF. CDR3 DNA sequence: TGTGCCAGCAGCTTATTCGGGGGCTATCTAGCCAAAAACATTCAGTACTTC.

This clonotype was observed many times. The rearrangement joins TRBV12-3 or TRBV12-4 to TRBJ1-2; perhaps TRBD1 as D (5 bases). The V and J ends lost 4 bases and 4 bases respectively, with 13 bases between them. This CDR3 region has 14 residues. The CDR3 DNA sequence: TGTGCCAGCAGTTGGGGTACGAGGGGCTATGGCTACACCTTC. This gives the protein CASSWGTRGYGYTF.

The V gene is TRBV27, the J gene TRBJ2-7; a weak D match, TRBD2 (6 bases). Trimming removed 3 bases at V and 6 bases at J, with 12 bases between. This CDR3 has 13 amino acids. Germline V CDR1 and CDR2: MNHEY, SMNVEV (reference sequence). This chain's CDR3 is CASSFRGIGEQYF. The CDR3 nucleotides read TGTGCCAGCAGTTTTCGGGGGATCGGCGAGCAGTACTTC.

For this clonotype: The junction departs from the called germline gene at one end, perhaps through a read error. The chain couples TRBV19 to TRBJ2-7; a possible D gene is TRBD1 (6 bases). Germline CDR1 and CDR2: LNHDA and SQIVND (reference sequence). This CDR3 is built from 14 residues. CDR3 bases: TGTGCCAGTAGTATAGGTGCAGGGGTTTACGAGCAGTATTTC. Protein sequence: CASSIGAGVYEQYF.

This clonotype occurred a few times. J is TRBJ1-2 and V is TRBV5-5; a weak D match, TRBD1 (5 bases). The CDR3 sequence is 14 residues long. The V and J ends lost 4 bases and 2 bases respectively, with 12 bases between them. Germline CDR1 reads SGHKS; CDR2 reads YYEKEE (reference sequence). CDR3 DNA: TGTGCCAGCAGCACGGGACCGGAGAACTATGGCTACACCTTC. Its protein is CASSTGPENYGYTF.

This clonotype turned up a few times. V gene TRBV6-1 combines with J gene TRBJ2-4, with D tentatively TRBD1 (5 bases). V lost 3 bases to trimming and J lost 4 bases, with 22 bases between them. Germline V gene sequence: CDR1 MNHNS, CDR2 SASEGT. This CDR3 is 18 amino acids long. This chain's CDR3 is CASSDSNRSYQLKNIQYF. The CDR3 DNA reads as TGTGCCAGCAGTGATTCCAACAGGTCCTACCAGCTAAAAAACATTCAGTACTTC.

The CDR3 is CASSLGGAAYNEQFF. DNA of the CDR3: TGTGCCAGCAGCTTGGGGGGGGCAGCCTACAATGAGCAGTTCTTC. The chain joins TRBV5-5 to TRBJ2-1, with D perhaps matching TRBD1 or TRBD2 (6 bases each). The CDR3 has 15 amino acids. The V end lost 0 bases, the J end lost 2 bases, and 9 bases lay between the germline ends. Germline V CDR1 and CDR2: SGHKS, YYEKEE (reference sequence).

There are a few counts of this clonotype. In DNA form, the CDR3 reads TGTGCCAGCAGCTACGACCGGGACAGGGACACCCGCTCCTACAATGAGCAGTTCTTC. Protein: CASSYDRDRDTRSYNEQFF. The chain is built from TRBV11-1 and TRBJ2-1; 9 bases align to TRBD1. The germline gives CDR1 SGHAT, CDR2 FQDESV (reference sequence). There are 19 residues in the CDR3. J was trimmed by 0 bases and V by 4 bases; bases with no gene match: 13.

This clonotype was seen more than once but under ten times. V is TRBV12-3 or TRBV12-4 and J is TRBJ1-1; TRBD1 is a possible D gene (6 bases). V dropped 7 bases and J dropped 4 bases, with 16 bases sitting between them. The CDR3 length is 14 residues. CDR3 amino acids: CASTRGNRVTEAFF. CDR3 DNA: TGTGCCAGCACGAGGGGAAACAGGGTCACTGAAGCTTTCTTT.

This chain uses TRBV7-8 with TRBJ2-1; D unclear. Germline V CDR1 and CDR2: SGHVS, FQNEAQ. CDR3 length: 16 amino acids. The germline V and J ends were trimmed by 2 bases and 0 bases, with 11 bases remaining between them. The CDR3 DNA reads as TGTGCCAGCAGCTTAAAAGGATCAAGCTCCTACAATGAGCAGTTCTTC. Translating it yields CASSLKGSSSYNEQFF.

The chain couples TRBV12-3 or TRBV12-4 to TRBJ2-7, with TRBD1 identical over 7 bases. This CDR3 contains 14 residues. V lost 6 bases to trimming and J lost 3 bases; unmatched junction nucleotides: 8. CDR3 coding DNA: TGTGCCAGCAGCTCCTCCGGGACAGTCTACGAGCAGTACTTC. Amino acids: CASSSSGTVYEQYF.

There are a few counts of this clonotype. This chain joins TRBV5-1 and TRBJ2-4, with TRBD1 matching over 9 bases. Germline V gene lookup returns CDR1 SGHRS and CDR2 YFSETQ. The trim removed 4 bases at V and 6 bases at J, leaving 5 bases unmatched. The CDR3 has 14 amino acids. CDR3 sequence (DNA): TGCGCCAGCAGCCAAGGACAGGGGAGAAACATTCAGTACTTC. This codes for CASSQGQGRNIQYF.

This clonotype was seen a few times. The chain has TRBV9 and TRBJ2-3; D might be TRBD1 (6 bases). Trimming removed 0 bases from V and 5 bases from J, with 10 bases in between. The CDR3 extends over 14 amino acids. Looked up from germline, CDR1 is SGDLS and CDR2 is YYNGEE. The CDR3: CASSVEGDRDTQYF. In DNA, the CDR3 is TGTGCCAGCAGCGTAGAGGGGGATCGAGATACGCAGTATTTT.

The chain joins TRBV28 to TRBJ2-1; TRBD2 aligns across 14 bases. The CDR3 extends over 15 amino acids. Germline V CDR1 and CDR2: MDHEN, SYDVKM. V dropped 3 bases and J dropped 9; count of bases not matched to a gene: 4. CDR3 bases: TGTGCCAGCAGTTTTGCGACTAGCGGGGGGGGTGAGCAGTTCTTC. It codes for CASSFATSGGGEQFF.

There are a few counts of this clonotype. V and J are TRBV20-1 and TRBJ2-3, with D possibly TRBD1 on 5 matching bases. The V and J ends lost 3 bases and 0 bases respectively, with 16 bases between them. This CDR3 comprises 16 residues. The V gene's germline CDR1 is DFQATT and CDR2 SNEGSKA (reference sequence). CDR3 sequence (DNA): TGCAGTGCTAGGGCATCCCGACAGACTAGCACAGATACGCAGTATTTT. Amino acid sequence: CSARASRQTSTDTQYF.

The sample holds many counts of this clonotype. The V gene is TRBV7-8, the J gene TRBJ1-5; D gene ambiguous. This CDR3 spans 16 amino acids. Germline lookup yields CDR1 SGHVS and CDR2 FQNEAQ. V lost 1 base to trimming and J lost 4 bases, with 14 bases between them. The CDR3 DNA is TGTGCCAGCAGCTTAGATAGGGCCCAGATAAATCAGCCCCAGCATTTT. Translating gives CASSLDRAQINQPQHF.

CDR3 sequence reads: CASSHPTSGGSYNEQFF. The DNA of the CDR3 is TGTGCCAGCAGCCACCCAACTAGCGGGGGATCATACAATGAGCAGTTCTTC. The V call is TRBV4-2, the J call TRBJ2-1; TRBD2 matches 11 bases. Trimming cost V 3 bases and J 4 bases; bases outside gene matches: 8. Germline-derived CDR1 and CDR2 are LGHNA and YNFKEQ. The CDR3 is made up of 17 amino acids.

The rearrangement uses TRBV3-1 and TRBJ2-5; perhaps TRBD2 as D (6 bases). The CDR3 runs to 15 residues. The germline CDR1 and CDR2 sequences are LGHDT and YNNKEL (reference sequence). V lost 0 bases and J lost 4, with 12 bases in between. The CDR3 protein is CASSQDIAGSETQYF. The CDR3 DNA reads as TGTGCCAGCAGCCAAGATATTGCGGGGTCAGAGACCCAGTACTTC.

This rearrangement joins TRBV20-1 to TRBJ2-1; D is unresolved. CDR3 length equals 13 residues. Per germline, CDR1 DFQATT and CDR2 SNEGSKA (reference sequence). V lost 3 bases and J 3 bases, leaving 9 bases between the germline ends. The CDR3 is CSARDADYNEQFF. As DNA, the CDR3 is TGCAGTGCTAGGGACGCGGACTACAATGAGCAGTTCTTC.

The DNA of the CDR3 is TGTGCCAGCAGCGAACCCCAGGGAAGGCCTACGTACGAGCAGTACTTC. This codes for CASSEPQGRPTYEQYF. The V call is TRBV21-1, the J call TRBJ2-7; the D call of TRBD2 is as the table states it, not checked on the DNA. TRBV21-1 represents a pseudogene. This CDR3 spans 16 amino acids.

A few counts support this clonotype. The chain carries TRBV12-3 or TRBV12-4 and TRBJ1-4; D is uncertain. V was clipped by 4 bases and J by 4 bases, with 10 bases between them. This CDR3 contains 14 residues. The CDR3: CASSSTEDNEKLFF. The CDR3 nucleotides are TGTGCCAGCAGTTCGACGGAGGATAATGAAAAACTGTTTTTT.

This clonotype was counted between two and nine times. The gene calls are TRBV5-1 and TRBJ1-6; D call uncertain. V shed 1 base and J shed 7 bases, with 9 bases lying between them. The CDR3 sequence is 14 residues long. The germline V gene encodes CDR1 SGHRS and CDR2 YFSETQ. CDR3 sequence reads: CASSLFSQNSPLHF. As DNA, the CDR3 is TGCGCCAGCAGCTTGTTCAGCCAGAATTCACCCCTCCACTTT.

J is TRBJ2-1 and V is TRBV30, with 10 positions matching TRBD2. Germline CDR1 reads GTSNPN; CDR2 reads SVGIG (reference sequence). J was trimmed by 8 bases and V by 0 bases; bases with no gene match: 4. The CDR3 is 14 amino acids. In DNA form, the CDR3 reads TGTGCCTGGAGTGTCGGAGGACTAGCGGATGAGCAGTTCTTC. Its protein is CAWSVGGLADEQFF.

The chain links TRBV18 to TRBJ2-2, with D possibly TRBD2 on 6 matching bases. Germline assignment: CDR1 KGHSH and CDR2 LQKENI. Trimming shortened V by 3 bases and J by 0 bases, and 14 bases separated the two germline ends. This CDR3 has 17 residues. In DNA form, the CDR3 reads TGTGCCAGCTCACCGTTAAAGGCGGGGTCGAACACCGGGGAGCTGTTTTTT. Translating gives CASSPLKAGSNTGELFF.